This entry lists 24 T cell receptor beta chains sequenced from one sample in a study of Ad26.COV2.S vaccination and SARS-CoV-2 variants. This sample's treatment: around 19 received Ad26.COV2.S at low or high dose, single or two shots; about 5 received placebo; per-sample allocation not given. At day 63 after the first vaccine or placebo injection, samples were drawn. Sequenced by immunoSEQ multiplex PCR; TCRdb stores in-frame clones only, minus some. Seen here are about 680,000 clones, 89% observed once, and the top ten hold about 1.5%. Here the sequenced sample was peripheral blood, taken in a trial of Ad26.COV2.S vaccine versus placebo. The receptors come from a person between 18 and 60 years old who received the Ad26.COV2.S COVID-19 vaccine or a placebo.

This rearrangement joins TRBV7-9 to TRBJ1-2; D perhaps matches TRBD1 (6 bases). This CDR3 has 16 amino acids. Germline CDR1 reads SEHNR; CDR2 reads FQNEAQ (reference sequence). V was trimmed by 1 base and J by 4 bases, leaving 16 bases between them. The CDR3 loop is CASSLVGGRSIYGYTF. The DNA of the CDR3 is TGTGCCAGCAGCTTAGTAGGGGGACGTTCTATCTATGGCTACACCTTC.

CDR3 nucleotide sequence: TGTGCCAGTAGTCCGGACCCAACTAGCGGGGGGGCTTATACGCAGTATTTT. Its protein product is CASSPDPTSGGAYTQYF. The rearrangement links TRBV19 to TRBJ2-3, with 13 nucleotides matching TRBD2. The ends lost 5 bases at V and 7 bases at J; junction bases unmatched: 12. CDR1 and CDR2 from the germline V gene are LNHDA and SQIVND (reference sequence). The CDR3 length is 17 residues.

The CDR3: CASSFGLAGVYEQYF. CDR3 bases: TGTGCCAGCAGCTTCGGACTAGCGGGAGTCTACGAGCAGTACTTC. The V call is TRBV4-2, the J call TRBJ2-7; 13 positions match TRBD2. The CDR3 runs to 15 residues. Germline V gene lookup returns CDR1 LGHNA and CDR2 YNFKEQ. Trimming took 5 bases from V and 3 from J; bases not matched to a gene: 4.

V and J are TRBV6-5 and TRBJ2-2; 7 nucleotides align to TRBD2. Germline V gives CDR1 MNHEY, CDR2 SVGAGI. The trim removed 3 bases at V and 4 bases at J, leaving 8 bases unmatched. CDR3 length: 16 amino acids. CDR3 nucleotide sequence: TGTGCCAGCAGTTATTCGCGCGGGAGTATCACCGGGGAGCTGTTTTTT. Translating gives CASSYSRGSITGELFF.

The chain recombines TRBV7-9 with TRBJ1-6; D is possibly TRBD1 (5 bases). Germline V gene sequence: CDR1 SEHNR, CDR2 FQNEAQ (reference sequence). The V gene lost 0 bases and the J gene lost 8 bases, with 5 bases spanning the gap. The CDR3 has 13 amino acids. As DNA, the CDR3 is TGTGCCAGCAGCTTAGCAGGGGATTCACCCCTCCACTTT. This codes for CASSLAGDSPLHF.

This CDR3 is CASSQEAGGGTDTQYF. CDR3 DNA sequence: TGCGCCAGCAGCCAAGAGGCGGGGGGAGGAACAGATACGCAGTATTTT. The chain carries TRBV4-3 and TRBJ2-3, with 8 bases identical to TRBD2. The J segment lost 3 bases and the V segment lost 0 bases, leaving 5 bases of the junction unmatched. The CDR3 consists of 16 residues. CDR1 and CDR2 (germline): LGHNA, YSLEER.

CDR3 bases: TGCAGCGGCGGATCTAGCGGGACCTACAATGAGCAGTTCTTC. This gives the protein CSGGSSGTYNEQFF. The V call is TRBV29-1, the J call TRBJ2-1, with 9 bases fitting TRBD2. V was clipped by 7 bases and J by 2 bases; unmatched bases: 6. The CDR3 loop spans 14 amino acids. CDR1 is SQVTM and CDR2 is ANQGSEA in the germline V gene.

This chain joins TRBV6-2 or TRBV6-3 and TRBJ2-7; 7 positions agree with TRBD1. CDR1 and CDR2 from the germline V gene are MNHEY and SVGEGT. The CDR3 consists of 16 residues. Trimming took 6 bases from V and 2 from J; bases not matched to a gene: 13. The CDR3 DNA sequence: TGTGCCAGCAGCCCAGGGCCAGGTACAGGGGCCTACGAGCAGTACTTC. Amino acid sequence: CASSPGPGTGAYEQYF.

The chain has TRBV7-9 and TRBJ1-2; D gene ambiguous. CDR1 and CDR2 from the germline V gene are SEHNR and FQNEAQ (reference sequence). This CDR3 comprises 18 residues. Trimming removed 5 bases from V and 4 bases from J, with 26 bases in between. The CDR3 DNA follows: TGTGCCAGCAGCACCAGGAGGGTGACACGTGGGAGCCTCTATGGCTACACCTTC. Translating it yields CASSTRRVTRGSLYGYTF. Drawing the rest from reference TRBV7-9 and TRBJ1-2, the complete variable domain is DTGVSQNPRHKITKRGQNVTFRCDPISEHNRLYWYRQTLGQGPEFLTYFQNEAQLEKSRLLSDRFSAERPKGSFSTLEIQRTEQGDSAMYLCASSTRRVTRGSLYGYTFGSGTRLTVV.

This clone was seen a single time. The CDR3 loop reads CASIRTGRNTEAFF. The CDR3 DNA reads TGTGCCAGTATTAGGACAGGCCGGAACACTGAAGCTTTCTTT. V usage is TRBV19 and J usage is TRBJ1-1, with 7 bases identical to TRBD1. The length of the CDR3 is 14 residues. V gave up 7 bases and J gave up 1 base; unmatched junction bases: 6. Germline CDR1 and CDR2: LNHDA and SQIVND (reference sequence).

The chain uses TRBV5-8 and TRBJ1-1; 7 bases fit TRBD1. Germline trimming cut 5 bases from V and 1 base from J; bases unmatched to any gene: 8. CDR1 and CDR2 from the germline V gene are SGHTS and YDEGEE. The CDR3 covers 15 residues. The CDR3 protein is CASREDRTSNTEAFF. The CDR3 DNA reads TGTGCCAGCAGGGAGGACAGGACCTCGAACACTGAAGCTTTCTTT.

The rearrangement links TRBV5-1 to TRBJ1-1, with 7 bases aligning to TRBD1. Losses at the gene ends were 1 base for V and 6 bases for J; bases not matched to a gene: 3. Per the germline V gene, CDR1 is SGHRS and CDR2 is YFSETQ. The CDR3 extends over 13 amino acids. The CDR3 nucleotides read TGCGCCAGCAGCTTGAAGGGGGCGGCTGAAGCTTTCTTT. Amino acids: CASSLKGAAEAFF.

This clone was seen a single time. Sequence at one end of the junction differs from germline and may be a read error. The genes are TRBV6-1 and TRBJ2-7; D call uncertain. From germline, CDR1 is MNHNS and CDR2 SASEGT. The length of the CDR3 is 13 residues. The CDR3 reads CASSDLWTVEEYF. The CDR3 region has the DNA TGTGCCAGCAGTGACCTCTGGACCGTCGAGGAGTACTTC.

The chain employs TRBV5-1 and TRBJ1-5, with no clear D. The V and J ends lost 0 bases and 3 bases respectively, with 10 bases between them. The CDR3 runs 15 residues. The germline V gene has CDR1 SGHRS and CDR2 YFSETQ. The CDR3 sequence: CASSLEGSDNQPQHF. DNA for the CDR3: TGCGCCAGCAGCTTGGAAGGCAGTGACAATCAGCCCCAGCATTTT.

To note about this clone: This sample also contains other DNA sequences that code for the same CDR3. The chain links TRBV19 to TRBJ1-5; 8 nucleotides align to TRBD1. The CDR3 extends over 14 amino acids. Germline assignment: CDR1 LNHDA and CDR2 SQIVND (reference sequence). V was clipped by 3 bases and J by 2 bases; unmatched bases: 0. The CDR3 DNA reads TGTGCCAGTAGTATGACAGGGGGCAATCAGCCCCAGCATTTT. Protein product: CASSMTGGNQPQHF.

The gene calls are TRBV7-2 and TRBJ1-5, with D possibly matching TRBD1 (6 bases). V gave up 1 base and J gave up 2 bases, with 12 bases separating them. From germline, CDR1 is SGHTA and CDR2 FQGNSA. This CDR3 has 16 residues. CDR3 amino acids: CASSLDRDRGNQPQHF. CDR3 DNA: TGTGCCAGCAGCTTAGACAGGGATCGGGGCAATCAGCCCCAGCATTTT.

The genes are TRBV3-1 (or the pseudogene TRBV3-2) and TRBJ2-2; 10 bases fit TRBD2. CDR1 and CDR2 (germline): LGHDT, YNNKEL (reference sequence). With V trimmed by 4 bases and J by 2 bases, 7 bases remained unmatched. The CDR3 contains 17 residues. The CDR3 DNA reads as TGTGCCAGCAGCCGCCCTAGCGGGAGAATAAACACCGGGGAGCTGTTTTTT. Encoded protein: CASSRPSGRINTGELFF.

CDR3 loop: CASRGEGETQYF. Here the CDR3 DNA reads TGTGCCAGCAGGGGTGAAGGGGAGACCCAGTACTTC. The chain uses TRBV2 and TRBJ2-5; D gene uncertain. V dropped 6 bases and J dropped 5 bases, with 10 bases sitting between them. Germline-derived CDR1 and CDR2 are SNHLY and FYNNEI. The CDR3 runs 12 residues. The entire variable domain, with the rest obtained from reference TRBV2 and TRBJ2-5, is as follows: EPEVTQTPSHQVTQMGQEVILRCVPISNHLYFYWYRQILGQKVEFLVSFYNNEISEKSEIFDDQFSVERPDGSNFTLKIRSTKLEDSAMYFCASRGEGETQYFGPGTRLLVL.

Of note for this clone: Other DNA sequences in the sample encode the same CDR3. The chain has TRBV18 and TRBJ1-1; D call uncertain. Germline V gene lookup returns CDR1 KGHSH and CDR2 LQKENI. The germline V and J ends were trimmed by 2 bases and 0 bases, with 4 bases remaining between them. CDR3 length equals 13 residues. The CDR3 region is CASSPGMNTEAFF. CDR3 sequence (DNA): TGTGCCAGCTCACCAGGGATGAACACTGAAGCTTTCTTT.

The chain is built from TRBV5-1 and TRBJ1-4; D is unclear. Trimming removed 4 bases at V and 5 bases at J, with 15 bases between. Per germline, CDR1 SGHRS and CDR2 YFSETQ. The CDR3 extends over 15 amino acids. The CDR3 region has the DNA TGCGCCAGCAGCCCCGGACCCGGCGGAAATGAAAAACTGTTTTTT. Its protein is CASSPGPGGNEKLFF.

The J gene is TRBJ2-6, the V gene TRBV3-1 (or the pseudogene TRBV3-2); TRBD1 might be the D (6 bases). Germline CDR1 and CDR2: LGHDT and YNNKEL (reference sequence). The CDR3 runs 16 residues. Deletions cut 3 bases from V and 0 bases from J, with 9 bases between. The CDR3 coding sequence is TGTGCCAGCAGCCAGACAGGATACTCTGGGGCCAACGTCCTGACTTTC. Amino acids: CASSQTGYSGANVLTF.

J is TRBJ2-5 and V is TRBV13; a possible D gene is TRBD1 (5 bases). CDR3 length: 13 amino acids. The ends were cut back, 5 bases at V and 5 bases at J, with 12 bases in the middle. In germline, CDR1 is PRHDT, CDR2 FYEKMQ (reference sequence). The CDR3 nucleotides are TGTGCCAGCAGCAAAGACAGTAGGGAGACCCAGTACTTC. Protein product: CASSKDSRETQYF.

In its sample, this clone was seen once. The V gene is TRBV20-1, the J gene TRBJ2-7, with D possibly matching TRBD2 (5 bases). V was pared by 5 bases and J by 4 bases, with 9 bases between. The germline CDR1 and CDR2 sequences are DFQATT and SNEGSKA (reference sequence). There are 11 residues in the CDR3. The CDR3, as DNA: TGCAGTGCTGGACTCCCTTACGAGCAGTACTTC. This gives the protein CSAGLPYEQYF.

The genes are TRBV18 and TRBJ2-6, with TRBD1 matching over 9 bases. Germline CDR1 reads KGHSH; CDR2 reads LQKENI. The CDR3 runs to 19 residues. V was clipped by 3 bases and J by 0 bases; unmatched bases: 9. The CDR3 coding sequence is TGTGCCAGCTCACCGCTCGGGACAGGGCCCTTCTCTGGGGCCAACGTCCTGACTTTC. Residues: CASSPLGTGPFSGANVLTF.